This T cell receptor beta chain was sequenced during a study of cytomegalovirus exposure and HLA in healthy donors. The ends were cut back, 2 bases at V and 7 bases at J, with 12 bases in the middle. Germline CDR1 is SNHLY and CDR2 is FYNNEI. The CDR3 covers 14 residues. Primers for the PCR totalled 60 Vbeta and 13 Jbeta. Sequencing used immunoSEQ multiplex PCR; TCRdb keeps in-frame clones, though not all of them. The data hold fewer than 150,000 clones, with 75% to 85% observed a single time. This clone was detected only once. The sequenced material came from PBMCs. The chain links TRBV2 to TRBJ1-5; D possibly corresponds to TRBD1 (6 bases). This sequence originates from a middle-aged man in good health and CMV-seronegative. Here the CDR3 DNA reads TGTGCCAGCAGTGAATATAACAGGGAGCAGCCCCAGCATTTT. The encoded protein is CASSEYNREQPQHF. The whole variable domain, remainder taken from reference TRBV2 and TRBJ1-5, is EPEVTQTPSHQVTQMGQEVILRCVPISNHLYFYWYRQILGQKVEFLVSFYNNEISEKSEIFDDQFSVERPDGSNFTLKIRSTKLEDSAMYFCASSEYNREQPQHFGDGTRLSIL.